This is a list of T cell receptor beta chains from one sample in a study of regulatory T cells in long-lasting Graves disease. TCRdb re-derived calls from the multiplex PCR reads in MiXCR, one entry per CDR3 protein. Of 350,000 to 500,000 distinct CDR3 sequences in the sample, roughly a fifth were seen once. The sequences come from peripheral blood mononuclear cells (PBMCs), collected when the disease was refractory, from a patient treated with antithyroid drugs. The source is a female donor with Graves disease. The CDR3 runs from the conserved cysteine through the conserved F or W. The D gene is left open where the match is weak. Not every row has a clone size; where given, it reads once, few, many or a size class.

d_call clone_size j_call v_call cdr3_aa cdr3_nt
TRBD2 . TRBJ2-2 TRBV3-1 CASSQDRLAETSGELFF TGTGCCAGCAGCCAAGATCGACTAGCGGAGACTTCCGGGGAGCTGTTTTTT
TRBD1 many TRBJ2-7 TRBV28 CASSQYRGWEQYF TGTGCCAGCAGTCAATACAGGGGTTGGGAGCAGTACTTC
TRBD2 . TRBJ2-1 TRBV12-3/TRBV12-4 CASSLGLAGGPYLNEQFF TGTGCCAGCAGTTTAGGTCTAGCGGGAGGGCCGTATCTCAATGAGCAGTTCTTC
. . TRBJ2-7 TRBV20-1 CSARPAGQYEQYF TGCAGTGCTAGGCCCGCAGGGCAATACGAGCAGTACTTC
. few TRBJ2-5 TRBV3-1 CASGPQARPSYF TGTGCCAGCGGGCCACAGGCTAGACCGTCGTACTTC
TRBD2 once TRBJ2-7 TRBV4-1 CASSQDVGVGGRAYEQYF TGCGCCAGCAGCCAAGATGTAGGGGTTGGCGGGAGGGCCTACGAGCAGTACTTC
. . TRBJ1-2 TRBV6-1 CASSDNRDEGYTF TGTGCCAGCAGTGACAACAGGGATGAAGGCTACACCTTC
. . TRBJ2-3 TRBV6-1 CASSDGTAGWGTQYF TGTGCCAGCAGTGATGGGACAGCGGGATGGGGTACGCAGTATTTT
TRBD2 . TRBJ2-2 TRBV14 CASSQGLAGAYTGELFF TGTGCCAGCAGCCAAGGGCTAGCGGGAGCGTACACCGGGGAGCTGTTTTTT
. many TRBJ2-7 TRBV6-1 CASSVQLRPSSYEQYF TGTGCCAGCAGCGTACAGTTGCGCCCGAGCTCCTACGAGCAGTACTTC
TRBD2 few TRBJ2-2 TRBV5-1 CASSFTGRGNTGELFF TGCGCCAGCAGCTTTACCGGGAGGGGGAACACCGGGGAGCTGTTTTTT
. . TRBJ1-2 TRBV20-1 CSARKEQNYTF TGCAGTGCTAGAAAGGAACAGAACTACACCTTC
TRBD1 . TRBJ1-6 TRBV20-1 CSASGQGVIYNSPLHF TGCAGTGCTTCAGGACAGGGGGTAATTTATAATTCACCCCTCCACTTT
. many TRBJ2-1 TRBV2 CASKPGGSSYNEQFF TGTGCCAGCAAACCAGGCGGAAGCTCCTACAATGAGCAGTTCTTC
. many TRBJ2-7 TRBV6-2/TRBV6-3 CASSSPGGTDKTAPYEQYF TGTGCCAGCAGTTCCCCTGGCGGGACAGACAAGACCGCCCCCTACGAGCAGTACTTC
. few TRBJ1-2 TRBV29-1 CSAGGGANYGYTF TGCAGCGCCGGGGGCGGGGCAAACTATGGCTACACCTTC
TRBD1 many TRBJ2-7 TRBV20-1 CNAHDPGTGWGYEQYF TGCAATGCCCACGACCCCGGGACAGGTTGGGGGTACGAGCAGTACTTC
. many TRBJ2-7 TRBV3-1 CASSRQFEQYF TGTGCCAGCAGCCGCCAGTTCGAGCAGTACTTC
TRBD1 few TRBJ2-5 TRBV24-1 CATSEYEQGLGETQYF TGTGCCACCAGTGAATACGAACAGGGGTTGGGAGAGACCCAGTACTTC
. many TRBJ2-1 TRBV2 CASSEGTYNEQFF TGTGCCAGCAGTGAAGGGACCTACAATGAGCAGTTCTTC
. few TRBJ2-2 TRBV5-1 CASSHDPTRRELFF TGCGCCAGCAGCCACGATCCTACGCGCCGGGAGCTGTTTTTT
. many TRBJ1-5 TRBV28 CASQHGESQPQHF TGTGCCAGCCAACATGGGGAGAGCCAGCCCCAGCATTTT
. few TRBJ2-2 TRBV2 CASKSQGQRYTGELFF TGTGCCAGCAAGAGCCAAGGACAGCGTTATACCGGGGAGCTGTTTTTT
TRBD1 few TRBJ2-1 TRBV11-2 CASSLGQGTSEQFF TGTGCCAGCAGCTTAGGACAGGGGACGAGTGAGCAGTTCTTC
. . TRBJ1-5 TRBV20-1 CSARRGGSMFGNQPQHF TGCAGTGCTAGACGTGGGGGAAGTATGTTTGGCAATCAGCCCCAGCATTTT
TRBD1 . TRBJ2-5 TRBV7-9 CASSWDRRKQETQYF TGTGCCAGCAGCTGGGACAGGAGGAAGCAAGAGACCCAGTACTTC
TRBD2 . TRBJ2-2 TRBV6-9 CASSYPRREGLTGELFF TGTGCCAGCAGTTACCCCCGGCGGGAGGGCCTGACCGGGGAGCTGTTTTTT
. few TRBJ2-4 TRBV18 CASSDREINIQYF TGTGCCAGCTCAGACCGGGAGATAAACATTCAGTACTTC
. few TRBJ1-6 TRBV27 CASSSGQSYLHF TGTGCCAGCAGTTCGGGCCAGAGCTACCTCCACTTT
TRBD1 many TRBJ2-2 TRBV12-3/TRBV12-4 CASTKGQGDTGELFF TGTGCCAGCACTAAGGGACAGGGCGACACCGGGGAGCTGTTTTTT
. few TRBJ2-1 TRBV5-1 CASRQGRVLSDEQFF TGCGCCAGCCGGCAGGGCCGGGTCTTATCGGATGAGCAGTTCTTC
. many TRBJ1-1 TRBV6-1 CASIFGNTEAFF TGTGCCAGCATTTTCGGGAACACTGAAGCTTTCTTT
. . TRBJ2-2 TRBV10-3 CAISDARELFF TGTGCCATCAGTGATGCTCGGGAGCTGTTTTTT
. few TRBJ2-7 TRBV10-3 CAIMGATYEQYF TGTGCCATCATGGGAGCCACCTACGAGCAGTACTTC
TRBD1 many TRBJ1-2 TRBV6-5 CASSSPGGQGAYGYTF TGTGCCAGCAGTTCCCCAGGAGGACAGGGGGCCTATGGCTACACCTTC
. few TRBJ1-1 TRBV2 CASSAQLQAFF TGTGCCAGCAGTGCACAGCTCCAGGCTTTCTTT
TRBD2 many TRBJ2-7 TRBV15 CATSREASAGGTYEQYF TGTGCCACCAGCAGAGAGGCATCGGCGGGAGGGACCTACGAGCAGTACTTC
TRBD2 . TRBJ2-7 TRBV6-1 CASSSGTPGYEQYF TGTGCCAGCAGTAGCGGGACCCCGGGTTACGAGCAGTACTTC
. few TRBJ2-7 TRBV3-1 CASSQSWDYEQYF TGTGCCAGCAGCCAGAGCTGGGACTACGAGCAGTACTTC
. many TRBJ1-4 TRBV5-1 CASSLETSPGEKLFF TGCGCCAGCAGCTTGGAGACATCCCCTGGGGAAAAACTGTTTTTT
. many TRBJ1-4 TRBV27 CASSLQVNEKLFF TGTGCCAGCAGCTTACAGGTTAATGAAAAACTGTTTTTT
. once TRBJ2-3 TRBV11-2 CASSLGWRPVDTQYF TGTGCCAGCAGCTTAGGGTGGCGTCCCGTCGATACGCAGTATTTT
TRBD1 few TRBJ1-1 TRBV5-6 CASSQGNRGLNTEAFF TGTGCCAGCAGCCAAGGCAACAGGGGGCTGAACACTGAAGCTTTCTTT
. many TRBJ1-1 TRBV10-3 CAIGEPNQNTEAFF TGTGCCATCGGTGAACCAAACCAGAACACTGAAGCTTTCTTT
TRBD2 . TRBJ2-7 TRBV27 CASSLSLAGVSEQYF TGTGCCAGCAGTTTAAGTCTAGCGGGAGTCTCCGAGCAGTACTTC
. . TRBJ1-2 TRBV10-1 CASIFTGEPNYGYTF TGCGCCAGCATTTTTACAGGAGAACCTAACTATGGCTACACCTTC
. once TRBJ2-2 TRBV6-1 CASSLTGATGGLFF TGTGCCAGCAGCTTAACCGGGGCCACCGGGGGGCTGTTTTTT
. many TRBJ1-5 TRBV15 CATSRVPIGSNQPQHF TGTGCCACCAGCAGAGTGCCAATCGGAAGCAATCAGCCCCAGCATTTT
TRBD2 . TRBJ2-7 TRBV28 CASSLSAGGPGYYEQYF TGTGCCAGCAGTTTATCGGCGGGAGGGCCAGGCTACTACGAGCAGTACTTC
TRBD1 . TRBJ2-7 TRBV11-2 CASRARDSPPYEQYF TGTGCCAGCAGAGCTAGGGACAGCCCACCCTACGAGCAGTACTTC
. many TRBJ1-4 TRBV7-8 CASSSLPGPRNEKLFF TGTGCCAGCAGCTCTCTCCCGGGGCCGAGGAATGAAAAACTGTTTTTT
TRBD1 few TRBJ2-4 TRBV12-3/TRBV12-4 CASSFGDRGYGEYF TGTGCCAGCAGTTTCGGCGACAGGGGGTACGGGGAGTACTTC
. many TRBJ2-5 TRBV2 CASSEDTGDFGETQYF TGTGCCAGCAGTGAGGACACCGGAGATTTCGGGGAGACCCAGTACTTC
. many TRBJ1-6 TRBV15 CATSSRAGSGSPLHF TGTGCCACCAGCAGCAGAGCGGGGTCCGGCTCACCCCTCCACTTT
. few TRBJ1-5 TRBV7-8 CASSLGGSPSNQPQHF TGTGCCAGCAGCTTAGGAGGTTCACCCAGCAATCAGCCCCAGCATTTT